This TCR beta chain derives from a study of identical twins. As regards this clonotype: What it binds is not known.

TCRdb redid the calling of the 5' RACE reads with MiXCR, one entry per CDR3 protein. The sample yields some 570,000 distinct CDR3 sequences, around 24% seen once. Notes on the study in general: Some out-of-frame alpha sequences were shared by twins, and these showed excess low generation probability. Researchers caution that invariant MAIT and iNKT cells could partly confound zero-insertion analyses. Carriage of fewer insertions was seen in abundant cord blood beta clonotypes, whereas memory repertoires showed none.

The germline V gene has CDR1 ENHRY and CDR2 SYGVKD. The CDR3 consists of 14 residues. Trimming took off 4 bases at V and 4 bases at J, with 14 bases between the two ends. Separately, the same data were catalogued under a study of yellow fever vaccine responses in identical twins.

Sequenced material: CD4+ T cells sorted from blood. The source is a woman under 30 in good health. The rearrangement joins TRBV10-3 to TRBJ2-7; D might be TRBD1 or TRBD2, each matching 5 bases. The CDR3: CAISVGQGPYEQYF. The CDR3 DNA reads TGTGCCATCAGTGTGGGGCAGGGACCATACGAGCAGTACTTC.